This TCR beta chain was sequenced in a study of OX40 agonist ivuxolimab in advanced cancers. Background on the study: Patients received the agonistic anti-OX40 (CD134) antibody ivuxolimab. Of mixed ages from about 20 to 85 and averaging roughly 64 years, the group was roughly 85% male. Study-wide findings and caveats: The study did not work out the antigen specificity of the expanded peripheral T cells.

Method: immunoSEQ multiplex PCR; TCRdb's copy keeps in-frame clones and lacks some. The top ten hold about 20% of the sample, which has 77,000 or so clones, about 93% seen once. In the case of this clone: Its antigen is still unknown.

Trimming cost V 2 bases and J 0 bases, with 11 bases left between them. The CDR3 is 15 residues long. The germline V gene has CDR1 MDHEN and CDR2 SYDVKM. The sequencing used CD4+ or CD8+ T cells sorted from blood, collected in a trial of the OX40 agonist ivuxolimab. This clonotype was obtained from an adult with an advanced solid tumor such as melanoma, head and neck, liver or kidney cancer. The chain links TRBV28 to TRBJ2-7, with D tentatively TRBD1 (5 bases). The CDR3 bases are TGTGCCAGCAGTTTAGCCGGAACAGGCTCCTACGAGCAGTACTTC. Amino acids: CASSLAGTGSYEQYF.